This TCR beta chain comes out of a study of T cells in Graves' hyperthyroidism and ophthalmopathy (dated by TCRdb to between 2019 and 2020). About the study as a whole: Peripheral blood samples were taken at initial diagnosis, before any treatment was given. TCR V-J signatures able to tell the groups apart were searched for in a discovery cohort of around 95 patients, of whom 40 to 45 had Graves' ophthalmopathy and roughly 59 had stable Graves' hyperthyroidism. Whether ophthalmopathy could be predicted prospectively was tested in an independent validation cohort made up of 18 to 20 hyperthyroidism patients plus 17 patients who later progressed to ophthalmopathy. The 75 to 100 discovery patients were divided at random into training and test sets in a 7:3 ratio. The study also compared thyroid tissue and blood T-cell repertoires from several Graves' hyperthyroidism patients. Once sampling was done, hyperthyroidism patients were given methimazole at a starting dose of 30 mg daily, whereas ophthalmopathy patients were given high-dose intravenous methylprednisolone. TCR Vbeta CDR3 sequencing of 120 to 150 peripheral blood samples (about 45 ophthalmopathy, 75 hyperthyroidism and around 17 progressor patients) is reported in the paper. What the study reported, not specific to this receptor: No statistical method was used to fix the sample size in advance, and group allocation was not hidden from the investigators. In validation, the model predicted progression to ophthalmopathy a median of roughly six months before onset, with approximately 68% sensitivity and 72.22% specificity. Most expanded thyroid clonotypes (frequency above 0.001) were also detected in blood, suggesting blood repertoires may reflect thyroid immune responses. A 13 V-J signature model separated ophthalmopathy from stable hyperthyroidism, with about 90% sensitivity and roughly 84% specificity in cross-validation and 80%/75% in testing.

TCR beta CDR3 regions were amplified from RNA transcripts. The TCR CDR3 was subjected to a first round of RT-PCR using the HTBI primer set and the Qiagen OneStep RT-PCR kit. The libraries were constructed in a second round of multiplex PCR and then size-selected and purified. Paired-end sequencing of the libraries was performed with 100 bp reads on an Illumina HiSeq2000. On the authors' methods: SOAPnuke was used to process the raw data, removing reads that contained adapters or uncalled bases, had a mean Phred below 15, or lacked an exact match to the constant primer or identifier. High-quality paired reads were merged with COPE v1.2.5, and unique nucleotide sequences were defined as clonotypes. Clonotypes were aligned to IMGT TRBV, TRBD and TRBJ reference segments using MiTCR v1.1. Only V-J combinations with frequency above 0.0001, covering about 99% of repertoires, were analysed. A TCS score was defined as the ratio between F50 (clonal expansion) and ExV (chaos), using BLOSUM62-based TCRdist between CDR3 peptides within each V-J. Welch's t-statistics and random forest reduced 500 to 550 V-J features to roughly 13, which were used in a naive Bayes classifier (R e1071). TCRdb reworked the public reads: Q25 trimming with fastp, MiXCR clone assembly, productive beta chains retained. CDR3 protein sequences are deduplicated, and each keeps its most common genes and DNA. The V and J calls come from TCRdb's annotation, not from the publication. In all, the sample holds 350,000 or so distinct CDR3 sequences, and approximately 17% of those were seen once. The top ten constitute around a third of the sample.

The table lists this clonotype with many counts. It has no known antigen specificity. No base-level quality is on record; no much larger clone is a single base apart. Deletion took 2 bases off V and 9 bases off J, with a span of 14 bases between the germline ends. The CDR3 runs 14 residues from the cysteine to the phenylalanine. Just CDR3 DNA is preserved here, 42 bases in frame from base 1. Taken from the germline V gene (reference sequence), the CDR1 and CDR2 loops are LGHDT and YNNKEL. The hyperthyroidism patients were between 18 and 65 years old and newly diagnosed, with a disease duration of less than 2 months. The study excluded patients with uncontrolled infections, other autoimmune diseases, pregnancy or lactation. Diagnoses relied on clinical symptoms, serum thyroxine and TRAb, thyroid ultrasound and orbital computed tomography. For progressor patients, blood was drawn at the first diagnosis of hyperthyroidism, before any ophthalmopathy symptoms had appeared. Ficoll-Paque density gradient centrifugation was used to isolate PBMCs from approximately 10 ml of fresh peripheral blood. Patients classed as progressors first received a Graves' hyperthyroidism diagnosis and then went on to develop ophthalmopathy during follow-up. Total RNA was extracted using Trizol reagent, and RNA quality was assessed on an Agilent 2100 Bioanalyzer.

This TCR came from a woman in her twenties or thirties with Graves' hyperthyroidism that later progressed to Graves' ophthalmopathy. The sample consisted of blood. The chain is made from TRBV3-1 and TRBJ2-1; the D gene assignment is ambiguous. The CDR3 amino acid sequence is: CASSQPARHPEQFF. The DNA is as follows: TGTGCCAGCAGCCAACCTGCAAGGCACCCTGAGCAGTTCTTC.